This T cell receptor beta chain was recorded in a study of tumor and adjacent non-tumor tissue in lung cancer (dated by TCRdb to the late 2010s). Regarding the complete study: Patients with adenocarcinoma (roughly 12), squamous cell carcinoma (2) and small cell lung cancer (1) were included in the cohort. Ages among the roughly 15 patients ranged from about 31 to 76 years, there were roughly ten men and 5 women, and disease was at TNM stage I to III. In total, sequencing yielded over 95 million productive TCRbeta reads, which works out to an average of approximately 4 million reads per sample. The study compared bulk TCRbeta repertoires between lung tumor tissue and matched distant non-tumor lung tissue from around 16 lung cancer patients. TCRbeta CDR3 sequencing was performed on about 30 paired specimens, with one tumor sample and one normal lung sample collected per patient. Overall study outcomes, separate from this receptor: Because peripheral blood was not sequenced, the blood TCRbeta repertoires of the lung cancer patients in the study went unexamined. In normal lung, the top 100 clones accounted for a significantly larger cumulative share of the repertoire than in tumor tissue. TCR diversity (inverse Simpson) was significantly higher in tumor than in normal lung tissue (431.37 vs 166.20, P = 0.0075, Mann-Whitney U test). Younger patients had significantly higher TCR diversity, and higher tumor TCR diversity was associated with shorter overall and disease-free survival. The sequencing platform is not named in the methods, and unique molecular identifiers are not mentioned. Only around 15 patients were included in the cohort, and the need for larger samples and more detailed clinical data was noted by the authors.

Receptor libraries were prepared by multiplex PCR. Sequencing took place on an Illumina HiSeq 2500. TCRbeta libraries were built by three rounds of nested PCR using primers (Table S4), following protocols modified from ARM-PCR. Before sequencing, PCR products of 200-500 bp were cut from the gel and purified using the QIAquick gel extraction kit. On the study's bioinformatics: Trimmomatic was used to clean the reads, FLASH was used to merge the reads into complete CDR3 sequences, and MiTCR was used to assign the reads to V(D)J germline segments. Clonal diversity was calculated as the inverse Simpson's index using VDJtools. A read counted as productive if the sequence was in-frame and lacked a premature stop codon. TCRdb reprocessing: public reads trimmed at Q25 with fastp, clones called with MiXCR, in-frame beta chains kept. Identical CDR3 protein sequences are pooled into one entry, listed with their most common genes and DNA. The V and J calls, along with clone size, are taken from TCRdb and not from the paper's own processing. The sample data list fewer than 100,000 distinct CDR3 sequences, and 76% of these were observed just once. The top ten clonotypes cover about a fifth of the sample.

Bulk unsorted tissue served as the source for RNA extraction, and RNA quality was assessed using a NanoDrop ND-1000 and an Agilent 2100. The normal lung samples consisted of distant non-tumor tissue collected more than 3 cm from the tumor edge. The donors were newly diagnosed lung cancer patients admitted for thoracic surgery in China from August to November 2014 who had not received prior chemotherapy. Patients with previous radiotherapy or chemotherapy, or with another concurrent cancer, were excluded from the study. Pieces of surgical tissue measuring roughly 1-2.2 cm3 were kept in RNAlater solution and held at -80 degrees C until needed. Per the germline V gene, KGHSH is the CDR1 and LQKENI is the CDR2. CDR3 length: 14 amino acids, cysteine to phenylalanine. Only the CDR3 part of the read is kept: 42 bases, read in frame from the first base. Comment on this clonotype: This clone's antigen is unknown. Base-call qualities are not available, and no considerably larger clone is one nucleotide away.

The chain is encoded by TRBV18 joined to TRBJ2-5; the D gene is perhaps TRBD1, from 6 matching bases. The specimen was distant non-tumor lung tissue. The source of this sequence is a woman aged 45 to 65 with non-small cell lung cancer. The nucleotide sequence is given as TGTGACAACTCGCCGCAGGGGTTACAAGAGACCCAGTACTTC. Protein translation: CDNSPQGLQETQYF.